The 7 T cell receptor beta chains reported below all come from one sample, sequenced in a study of vaccination effects on CD4 cells after COVID-19. The method was immunoSEQ multiplex PCR; TCRdb's version includes in-frame clones alone and lacks a portion of them. The sample shows tens of thousands of clones, around 73% of them seen only once. No antigen has been assigned to these receptors. Antigen-specific CD4+ T cell clonotypes were called by their expansion after viral peptide-pool culture in ViraFEST. The authors isolated CD4+ T cells after roughly eleven days of culture. Participants got two doses of BNT162b2 or mRNA-1273 vaccine. The source material was CD4+ T cells from PBMCs cultured with HCoV-229E spike peptides, sampled after COVID-19 vaccination. Receptor source: a human donor who received a COVID-19 vaccine.

The chain links TRBV24-1 to TRBJ2-5; 7 nucleotides agree with TRBD1. Germline assignment: CDR1 KGHDR and CDR2 SFDVKD. The length of the CDR3 is 14 residues. Trimming took 4 bases from V and 5 from J; bases not matched to a gene: 6. CDR3 region: CATSDGQVGETQYF. CDR3 sequence (DNA): TGTGCCACCAGTGACGGACAGGTGGGGGAGACCCAGTACTTC.

The chain joins TRBV9 to TRBJ2-5, with TRBD1 as a possible D gene (6 bases). Germline CDR1 and CDR2: SGDLS and YYNGEE. This CDR3 has 13 amino acids. V was trimmed by 2 bases and J by 4 bases, leaving 9 bases between them. The CDR3 loop reads CASSVRGGETQYF. For the CDR3, the DNA is TGTGCCAGCAGCGTTCGAGGGGGAGAGACCCAGTACTTC.

The chain links TRBV19 to TRBJ1-5; 8 positions agree with TRBD1. This CDR3 region has 15 residues. CDR1 is LNHDA and CDR2 is SQIVND in the germline V gene (reference sequence). The V segment lost 3 bases and the J segment 4 bases; nucleotides outside the gene matches: 5. CDR3 protein: CASSILTGVNQPQHF. Here the CDR3 DNA reads TGTGCCAGTAGTATCCTGACAGGGGTAAATCAGCCCCAGCATTTT.

The chain links TRBV19 to TRBJ2-2; 8 positions match TRBD1. The junction had 8 bases not matched to a gene; V was cut back by 7 bases and J by 7 bases. This CDR3 has 14 residues. Germline values: CDR1 LNHDA, CDR2 SQIVND (reference sequence). DNA of the CDR3: TGTGCCAGTACCGCCAGGGGGCAGAACGGGGAGCTGTTTTTT. Translating it yields CASTARGQNGELFF.

The chain links TRBV6-5 to TRBJ2-3; 9 bases align to TRBD1. CDR3 length equals 14 residues. From germline, CDR1 is MNHEY and CDR2 SVGAGI. The V gene end was trimmed by 7 bases and the J gene end by 6 bases; junction bases not matched to a gene: 8. CDR3 residues: CASTGQGLGDTQYF. DNA for the CDR3: TGTGCCAGCACAGGACAGGGGTTAGGGGATACGCAGTATTTT.

V gene TRBV2 combines with J gene TRBJ1-2; D is perhaps TRBD1 (5 bases). V was cut by 4 bases and J by 4 bases, with 10 bases left in between. The CDR3 sequence is 13 residues long. CDR1 is SNHLY, CDR2 FYNNEI, per germline. CDR3 sequence reads: CASSGQGLYGYTF. CDR3 sequence (DNA): TGTGCCAGCAGTGGGCAGGGACTCTATGGCTACACCTTC. The full variable domain, completed using reference TRBV2 and TRBJ1-2, is EPEVTQTPSHQVTQMGQEVILRCVPISNHLYFYWYRQILGQKVEFLVSFYNNEISEKSEIFDDQFSVERPDGSNFTLKIRSTKLEDSAMYFCASSGQGLYGYTFGSGTRLTVV.

The chain links TRBV5-1 to TRBJ1-1, with D hard to call. The CDR3 sequence is 15 residues long. Germline CDR1 is SGHRS and CDR2 is YFSETQ. V was shortened by 0 bases and J by 6 bases, with 15 bases between the two germline ends. The CDR3 is CASSLGGGVIAEAFF. The CDR3 DNA reads TGCGCCAGCAGCTTGGGTGGTGGGGTCATTGCTGAAGCTTTCTTT. Full variable domain (rest looked up from reference TRBV5-1 and TRBJ1-1): KAGVTQTPRYLIKTRGQQVTLSCSPISGHRSVSWYQQTPGQGLQFLFEYFSETQRNKGNFPGRFSGRQFSNSRSEMNVSTLELGDSALYLCASSLGGGVIAEAFFGQGTRLTVV.